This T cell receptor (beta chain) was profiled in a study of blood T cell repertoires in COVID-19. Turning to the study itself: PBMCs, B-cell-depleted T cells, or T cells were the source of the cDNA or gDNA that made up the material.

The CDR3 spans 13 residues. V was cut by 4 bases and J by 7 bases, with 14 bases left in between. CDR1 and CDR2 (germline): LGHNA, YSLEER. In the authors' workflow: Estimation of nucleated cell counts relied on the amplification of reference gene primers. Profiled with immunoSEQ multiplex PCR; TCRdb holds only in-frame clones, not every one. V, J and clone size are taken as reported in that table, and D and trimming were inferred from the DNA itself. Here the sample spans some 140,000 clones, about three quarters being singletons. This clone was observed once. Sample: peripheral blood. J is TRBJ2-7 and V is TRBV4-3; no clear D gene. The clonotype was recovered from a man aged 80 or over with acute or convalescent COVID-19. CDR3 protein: CASSPSLALEQYF. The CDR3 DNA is TGCGCCAGCAGCCCGTCGCTGGCCCTGGAGCAGTACTTC.